This T cell receptor beta chain was recovered during a study of low-dose radiotherapy and immunotherapy resistance in tumors. For the study at large: Intravenous cyclophosphamide 200 mg/m2 was given every two weeks, one day before radiation and immunotherapy.

In this sample, this clonotype turned up many times. As for time point: after trial treatment. Treatment described: LDRT plus nivolumab, ipilimumab, low-dose cyclophosphamide and aspirin (RACIN trial). Solid tumors that lacked tumor-infiltrating lymphocytes and were advanced were present in eligible patients. TCR amplification ran 20 PCR cycles using constant-region and V-primer adapter primers. Using its own MiXCR run on the reads, TCRdb lists one record per CDR3 protein. The sample has approximately 52,000 distinct CDR3 sequences, approximately 35% seen once. Germline assignment: CDR1 KGHDR and CDR2 SFDVKD. The CDR3 sequence is 16 residues long. V lost 4 bases, J lost 1 base, and 6 bases stayed unmatched.

The rearrangement uses TRBV24-1 and TRBJ2-3, with 8 bases aligning to TRBD1. This TCR came from a male donor with rectosigmoid adenocarcinoma. Source: PBMCs, taken after low-dose radiotherapy plus immunotherapy. Here the CDR3 reads CATSDTGTGRTDTQYF. CDR3 coding DNA: TGTGCCACCAGTGACACCGGGACAGGACGCACAGATACGCAGTATTTT.